This T cell receptor beta chain appears in the sequencing data of a study of Ad26.COV2.S vaccination and SARS-CoV-2 variants. Looking at the study overall: Donor got 5x10^10 or 1x10^11 viral particles of Ad26.COV2.S.

V lost 3 bases and J 14 bases, leaving 20 bases between the germline ends. Germline lookup yields CDR1 MNHEY and CDR2 SVGAGI. The length of the CDR3 is 15 residues. Using immunoSEQ multiplex PCR, the repertoire was profiled, and TCRdb retains in-frame clones only, with some absent. This table holds 450,000 to 550,000 clones, 70% to 90% found once. Indicated treatment: 19 received Ad26.COV2.S at low or high dose, single or two shots; 5 received placebo; per-sample allocation not given. Samples were taken on day 63 after the first vaccine or placebo injection. The sample consisted of peripheral blood, taken in a trial of Ad26.COV2.S vaccine versus placebo. The V and J genes are TRBV6-5 and TRBJ1-6, with a weak D call TRBD1 (5 bases). The TCR sequence derives from a person between 18 and 59 years old who received the Ad26.COV2.S COVID-19 vaccine or a placebo. The CDR3 here is CASSYEWTSFSALHF. As DNA, the CDR3 is TGTGCCAGCAGTTATGAGTGGACATCTTTTTCGGCCCTCCACTTT.